This T cell receptor beta chain was identified in a study of blood T cell dynamics during melanoma immunotherapy. For the study at large: Standard first-line treatment here was pembrolizumab or nivolumab plus ipilimumab in metastatic melanoma. Overall study results and limits: Whether repertoire-driving clones were melanoma-specific could not be determined.

The CDR3 extends over 17 amino acids. V was clipped by 5 bases and J by 3 bases, with 18 bases between them. Germline V gene lookup returns CDR1 SGHKS and CDR2 YYEKEE (reference sequence). The sample's time point: week 3, after first cycle of checkpoint inhibitor. To note about this clone: Antigen: not known.

Repertoires were generated with immunoSEQ multiplex PCR, while TCRdb's copy carries only in-frame clones and drops some. Of approximately 28,000 clones listed, roughly 83% are singletons. This receptor was obtained from a human donor with melanoma. The sample was blood, taken from a patient treated with checkpoint blockade. This chain uses TRBV5-5 with TRBJ1-6; D remains ambiguous. CDR3 DNA sequence: TGTGCCAGCAGTTTCAAGGGCTGGACGGTCTATAATTCACCCCTCCACTTT. This sequence encodes CASSFKGWTVYNSPLHF.